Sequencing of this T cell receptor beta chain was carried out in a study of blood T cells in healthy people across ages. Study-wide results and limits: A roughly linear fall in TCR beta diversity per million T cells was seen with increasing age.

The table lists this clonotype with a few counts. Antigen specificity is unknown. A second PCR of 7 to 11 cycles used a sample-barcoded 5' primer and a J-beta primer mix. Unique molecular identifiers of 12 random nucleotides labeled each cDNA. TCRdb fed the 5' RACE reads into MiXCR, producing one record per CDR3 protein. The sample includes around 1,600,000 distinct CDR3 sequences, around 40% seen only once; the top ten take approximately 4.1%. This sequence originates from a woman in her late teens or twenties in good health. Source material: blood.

The CDR3 here is CASSSQTEQYF. CDR3 coding DNA: TGTGCCAGCAGTTCTCAAACCGAGCAGTACTTC. The V gene is TRBV6-2 or TRBV6-3, the J gene TRBJ2-7, with no clear D. The V and J ends lost 4 bases and 6 bases respectively, with 7 bases between them. Germline V gene lookup returns CDR1 MNHEY and CDR2 SVGEGT. This CDR3 has 11 residues.